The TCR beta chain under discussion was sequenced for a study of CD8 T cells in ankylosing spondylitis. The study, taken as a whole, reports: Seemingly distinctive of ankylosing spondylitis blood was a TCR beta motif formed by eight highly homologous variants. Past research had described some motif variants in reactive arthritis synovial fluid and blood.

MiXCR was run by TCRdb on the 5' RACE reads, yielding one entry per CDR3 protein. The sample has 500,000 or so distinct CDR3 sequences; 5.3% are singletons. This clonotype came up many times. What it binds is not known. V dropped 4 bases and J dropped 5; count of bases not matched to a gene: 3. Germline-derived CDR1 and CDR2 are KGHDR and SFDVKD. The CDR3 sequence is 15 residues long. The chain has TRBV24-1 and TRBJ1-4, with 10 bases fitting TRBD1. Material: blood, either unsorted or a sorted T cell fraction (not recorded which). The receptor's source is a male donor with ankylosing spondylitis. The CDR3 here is CATSDPGQGNEKLFF. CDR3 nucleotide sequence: TGTGCCACCAGTGACCCGGGACAGGGGAATGAAAAACTGTTTTTT.